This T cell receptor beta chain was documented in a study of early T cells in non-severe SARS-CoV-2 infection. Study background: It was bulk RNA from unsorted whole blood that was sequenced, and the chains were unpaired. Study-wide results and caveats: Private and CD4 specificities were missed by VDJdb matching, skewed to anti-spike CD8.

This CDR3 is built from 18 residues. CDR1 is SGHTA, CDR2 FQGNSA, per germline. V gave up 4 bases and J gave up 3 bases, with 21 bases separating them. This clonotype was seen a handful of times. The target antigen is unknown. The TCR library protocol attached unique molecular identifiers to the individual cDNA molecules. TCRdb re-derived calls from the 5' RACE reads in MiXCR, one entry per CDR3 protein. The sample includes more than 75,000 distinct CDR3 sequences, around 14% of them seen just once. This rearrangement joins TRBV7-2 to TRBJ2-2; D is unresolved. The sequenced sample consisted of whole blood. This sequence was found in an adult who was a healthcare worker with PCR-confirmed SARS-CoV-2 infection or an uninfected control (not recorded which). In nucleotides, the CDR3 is TGTGCCAGCAGCTCCCGCCCCTTATCTCCGCGGTACACCGGGGAGCTGTTTTTT. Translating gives CASSSRPLSPRYTGELFF.